Listed below are T cell receptor beta chains from one sample, sequenced in a study of blood T cell repertoires in COVID-19. The data were produced by immunoSEQ multiplex PCR, yet TCRdb's version contains in-frame clones alone and is incomplete. The sample shows about 70,000 clones, around 83% of them seen only once. The material sequenced was peripheral blood. Receptors originate from a man under 40 with COVID-19, enrolled during active disease. Each CDR3 is given with its conserved first and last residue. Each record gives: J gene, V gene, clone size, D gene, CDR3 protein, CDR3 DNA. A D gene is named only where the DNA matches it firmly. Clone sizes are given selectively: once, few, many, or a class where the clone is expanded.

>TRBJ1-5|TRBV6-5|few|.
CASGQQPQHF
TGTGCCAGCGGTCAGCAGCCCCAGCATTTT
>TRBJ2-5|TRBV7-7|once|TRBD1
CASSPRQGPEGGTQYF
TGTGCTAGCAGCCCAAGACAGGGCCCAGAAGGGGGGACCCAGTACTTC
>TRBJ1-1|TRBV3-1/TRBV3-2|.|.
CASSRSYSKAGQTMEAFF
TGTGCCAGCAGCCGAAGCTACTCTAAGGCCGGACAGACAATGGAAGCTTTCTTT
>TRBJ1-6|TRBV7-2|.|TRBD1
CASSLEGQGVPLHF
TGTGCCAGCAGCTTAGAAGGACAGGGGGTACCCCTCCACTTT
>TRBJ1-1|TRBV7-8|.|.
CASSLSPDTEAFF
TGTGCCAGCAGCCTGTCCCCAGACACTGAAGCTTTCTTT
>TRBJ2-7|TRBV7-2|.|TRBD2
CASSLVTSGTYEQYF
TGTGCCAGCAGCTTAGTGACTAGCGGGACCTACGAGCAGTACTTC
>TRBJ1-4|TRBV15|.|TRBD1
CATSREGGLPEKLFF
TGTGCCACCAGCAGAGAAGGGGGCTTACCGGAAAAACTGTTTTTT
>TRBJ1-6|TRBV10-3|.|TRBD1
CAISSQGVNSPLHF
TGTGCCATTAGTTCCCAGGGGGTAAATTCACCCCTCCACTTT
>TRBJ1-1|TRBV4-3|.|.
CASSPPGFSGAFF
TGCGCCAGCAGCCCCCCAGGGTTTTCGGGAGCTTTCTTT
>TRBJ2-5|TRBV2|.|.
CASSPDLTQYF
TGTGCCAGCAGCCCCGACTTGACCCAGTACTTC
>TRBJ2-2|TRBV10-3|.|TRBD2
CASRGASGRGTGELFF
TGTGCCTCCCGGGGGGCTAGCGGGAGGGGCACCGGGGAGCTGTTTTTT
>TRBJ1-3|TRBV7-9|.|TRBD1
CASSLGQGSSGNTIYF
TGTGCCAGCAGCTTAGGACAGGGAAGCTCTGGAAACACCATATATTTT
>TRBJ2-5|TRBV5-6|.|TRBD2
CASSFLAGAGETQYF
TGTGCCAGCAGCTTTCTGGCGGGAGCGGGCGAGACCCAGTACTTC
>TRBJ1-1|TRBV9|.|TRBD1
CASNRGLNTEAFF
TGTGCCAGCAACAGGGGTTTAAACACTGAAGCTTTCTTT
>TRBJ1-6|TRBV7-6|.|.
CASSPLGRPHSPLHF
TGTGCCAGCAGCCCTCTGGGCAGGCCCCACTCACCCCTCCACTTT
>TRBJ1-5|TRBV28|.|.
CASSPRRDKNQPQHF
TGTGCCAGCAGTCCACGCCGGGACAAAAATCAGCCCCAGCATTTT
>TRBJ2-7|TRBV13|once|.
CASSDPQAYEQYF
TGTGCCAGCAGCGATCCGCAGGCCTACGAGCAGTACTTC
>TRBJ2-1|TRBV28|.|.
CASSFGGSEQFF
TGTGCCAGCAGTTTTGGGGGGAGTGAGCAGTTCTTC
>TRBJ1-5|TRBV28|once|TRBD1
CASSPRTGWDQPQHF
TGTGCCAGCAGTCCTCGGACAGGGTGGGATCAGCCCCAGCATTTT
>TRBJ2-7|TRBV5-5|.|TRBD2
CASSFRGAYEQYF
TGTGCCAGCAGCTTCCGGGGGGCCTACGAGCAGTACTTC
>TRBJ2-1|TRBV7-9|.|TRBD2
CASGTSGKNEQFF
TGTGCCAGCGGAACTAGCGGGAAGAATGAGCAGTTCTTC
>TRBJ1-1|TRBV19|.|.
CASSIGGGSTEAFF
TGTGCCAGTAGTATCGGGGGAGGATCCACTGAAGCTTTCTTT
>TRBJ2-2|TRBV20-1|.|.
CSALSGELFF
TGCAGTGCACTATCCGGGGAGCTGTTTTTT
>TRBJ1-1|TRBV28|.|TRBD1
CASSADRGNTEAFF
TGTGCCAGCAGTGCCGACAGGGGTAACACTGAAGCTTTCTTT
>TRBJ2-7|TRBV27|.|TRBD2
CASSAGLAGVGYF
TGTGCCAGCAGCGCCGGACTAGCGGGAGTCGGGTACTTC
>TRBJ2-7|TRBV7-2|.|TRBD2
CASSLSSGTNYEQYF
TGTGCCAGCAGCTTATCTAGCGGGACGAACTACGAGCAGTACTTC
>TRBJ1-3|TRBV28|.|TRBD1
CASITDRGGNTIYF
TGTGCCAGCATTACCGACAGGGGTGGAAACACCATATATTTT
>TRBJ2-7|TRBV30|.|TRBD2
CAWSRLAGYEQYF
TGTGCCTGGAGTCGTCTAGCGGGATACGAGCAGTACTTC
>TRBJ1-5|TRBV28|once|TRBD1
CATTTGRRASNQPQHF
TGTGCCACAACGACAGGGAGACGGGCTAGCAATCAGCCCCAGCATTTT
>TRBJ2-1|TRBV19|.|TRBD2
CASRPLAGSNEQFF
TGTGCCAGTAGGCCCCTAGCGGGAAGCAATGAGCAGTTCTTC
>TRBJ2-7|TRBV30|.|.
CAWSGGAGYEQYF
TGTGCCTGGAGTGGGGGAGCGGGCTACGAGCAGTACTTC
>TRBJ1-1|TRBV7-2|once|.
CASSTGRGANTEAFF
TGTGCCAGCAGCACCGGGAGGGGGGCGAACACTGAAGCTTTCTTT
>TRBJ2-5|TRBV5-4|.|.
CASSLRLSETQYF
TGTGCCAGCAGCCTAAGACTATCGGAGACCCAGTACTTC
>TRBJ2-2|TRBV6-2/TRBV6-3|.|.
CASSSLGTGGTGELFF
TGTGCCAGCAGCTCCTTGGGGACTGGGGGCACCGGGGAGCTGTTTTTT
>TRBJ1-1|TRBV19|.|.
CASSIGSDGRGAFF
TGTGCCAGTAGTATAGGTTCCGATGGTCGGGGAGCTTTCTTT
>TRBJ2-7|TRBV21-1|once|.
CASPPKEIREQYF
TGTGCCAGCCCCCCGAAGGAGATTAGGGAGCAGTACTTC
>TRBJ1-1|TRBV29-1|.|.
CSARAGTEAFF
TGCAGCGCTCGGGCAGGGACTGAAGCTTTCTTT